The clone carrying this T cell receptor beta chain appeared a few times. This entry belongs to a study of cytomegalovirus exposure and HLA in healthy donors. The PCR contained 60 Vbeta and 13 Jbeta primers. The table came from immunoSEQ multiplex PCR; TCRdb's copy has only in-frame clones and leaves some out. The table records 100,000 or so clones, around 77% of them present only once. The V end lost 4 bases, the J end lost 0 bases, and 17 bases lay between the germline ends. The CDR3 length is 17 residues. Germline V gene lookup returns CDR1 SGHRS and CDR2 YFSETQ. This TCR was recovered from a woman aged 40 to 49 in good health and CMV-seropositive. The chain joins TRBV5-1 to TRBJ1-5, with a weak D call TRBD1 (5 bases). Sequenced: PBMCs. The DNA for the CDR3 is TGCGCCAGCAGCCCGGGTCAGGGCGGATATAGCAATCAGCCCCAGCATTTT. This sequence encodes CASSPGQGGYSNQPQHF.